The 27 T cell receptor beta chains listed next were all sequenced from one sample in a study of blood T cell repertoires in COVID-19. The data were produced by immunoSEQ multiplex PCR, yet TCRdb's version contains in-frame clones alone and is incomplete. The sample holds tens of thousands of clones, about 80% seen once. The source material was peripheral blood. The source is a human donor in a cohort sampled during active COVID-19.

In its sample, this clone was seen once. The chain uses TRBV7-2 and TRBJ2-6, with D unclear. Germline V gene lookup returns CDR1 SGHTA and CDR2 FQGNSA. This CDR3 is 15 amino acids long. Trimming removed 2 bases at V and 1 base at J, with 6 bases between. The CDR3: CASSLSDSGANVLTF. The DNA of the CDR3 is TGTGCCAGCAGCTTAAGCGATTCTGGGGCCAACGTCCTGACTTTC.

V is TRBV6-6 and J is TRBJ1-5; 9 nucleotides agree with TRBD1. The V and J ends lost 3 bases and 9 bases, in that order; junction bases with no gene match: 9. This CDR3 has 15 residues. CDR1 is MNHNY, CDR2 SVGAGI, per germline (reference sequence). The CDR3 DNA reads as TGTGCCAGCAGTTATGTGGGGACAGGGTCTCTGCCCCAGCATTTT. The encoded protein is CASSYVGTGSLPQHF.

V usage is TRBV7-3 and J usage is TRBJ1-6, with D possibly matching TRBD1 (5 bases). The CDR3 has 15 residues. Germline V gene lookup returns CDR1 SGHTA and CDR2 FQGTGA. Deletions cut 5 bases from V and 7 bases from J, with 15 bases between. This CDR3 is CASSLFSAGNSPLHF. DNA for the CDR3: TGTGCCAGCAGCCTTTTTTCTGCAGGGAATTCACCCCTCCACTTT.

This chain joins TRBV5-1 and TRBJ1-6; TRBD1 matches at 7 bases. Germline values: CDR1 SGHRS, CDR2 YFSETQ. The CDR3 sequence is 16 residues long. Trimming took 0 bases from V and 6 from J; bases not matched to a gene: 6. In DNA, the CDR3 is TGCGCCAGCAGCTTGGAAGGGGGCAAGACTAATTCACCCCTCCACTTT. It encodes CASSLEGGKTNSPLHF.

V usage is TRBV9 and J usage is TRBJ2-3, with TRBD2 matching 11 bases. With 2 bases clipped from V and 4 bases from J, the junction kept 9 bases outside the gene matches. The length of the CDR3 is 17 residues. Per germline, CDR1 SGDLS and CDR2 YYNGEE. For the CDR3, the DNA is TGTGCCAGCAGCGTGGTTGGTAGCGGGAGGGCCTCAGATACGCAGTATTTT. Its protein is CASSVVGSGRASDTQYF. The whole variable domain, remainder taken from reference TRBV9 and TRBJ2-3, is DSGVTQTPKHLITATGQRVTLRCSPRSGDLSVYWYQQSLDQGLQFLIQYYNGEERAKGNILERFSAQQFPDLHSELNLSSLELGDSALYFCASSVVGSGRASDTQYFGPGTRLTVL.

In its sample, this clone was seen a few times. V gene TRBV6-5 combines with J gene TRBJ1-6, with 9 bases lining up with TRBD1. The CDR3 extends over 13 amino acids. CDR1 is MNHEY, CDR2 SVGAGI, per germline. V lost 7 bases, J lost 7 bases, and 2 bases stayed unmatched. This CDR3 reads CASTGTGNSPLHF. The CDR3 nucleotides are TGTGCCAGCACCGGGACAGGGAATTCACCCCTCCACTTT.

This chain links TRBV29-1 with TRBJ2-7; 8 bases fit TRBD1. The CDR3 has 13 residues. Germline CDR1 reads SQVTM; CDR2 reads ANQGSEA. With 5 bases clipped from V and 6 bases from J, the junction kept 9 bases outside the gene matches. CDR3 DNA sequence: TGCAGCGTTATTCAGGGGGCTCTCCTCGAGCAGTACTTC. Translating it yields CSVIQGALLEQYF.

The chain joins TRBV5-1 to TRBJ2-7; 8 positions agree with TRBD1. V trimming: 3 bases; J trimming: 3 bases; junction bases outside the gene matches: 8. Germline CDR1 SGHRS, CDR2 YFSETQ. The CDR3 has 15 residues. CDR3 region: CASSSPGQEHYEQYF. The CDR3 nucleotides are TGCGCCAGCAGCTCACCGGGACAGGAACACTACGAGCAGTACTTC.

The chain recombines TRBV29-1 with TRBJ2-7; TRBD1 agrees at 10 bases. Trimming at V came to 7 bases and at J to 7 bases, leaving 13 bases not matched to a gene. The CDR3 length is 14 residues. The germline V gene has CDR1 SQVTM and CDR2 ANQGSEA. CDR3: CSARPRDRGGEQYF. CDR3 bases: TGCAGCGCCCGCCCCCGGGACAGGGGAGGGGAGCAGTACTTC.

This chain connects TRBV5-1 to TRBJ2-7; TRBD2 might be the D (6 bases). The length of the CDR3 is 15 residues. Germline V gene lookup returns CDR1 SGHRS and CDR2 YFSETQ. V was pared by 4 bases and J by 3 bases, with 17 bases between. DNA for the CDR3: TGCGCCAGCAGCCTCAAACAACCGGGACTCTACGAGCAGTACTTC. Translating it yields CASSLKQPGLYEQYF.

The J gene is TRBJ2-7, the V gene TRBV5-1; TRBD1 aligns across 11 bases. Germline V gene lookup returns CDR1 SGHRS and CDR2 YFSETQ. The CDR3 covers 14 residues. J lost 3 bases, V lost 10 bases, and 9 bases had no gene match. This CDR3 is CASKIGTGGYEQYF. Here the CDR3 DNA reads TGCGCCTCGAAGATCGGGACAGGGGGCTACGAGCAGTACTTC.

This chain uses TRBV4-1 with TRBJ2-5, with D possibly matching TRBD1 (6 bases). Looked up from germline, CDR1 is MGHRA and CDR2 is YSYEKL. V lost 3 bases to trimming and J lost 3 bases, with 23 bases between them. The CDR3 sequence is 18 residues long. In DNA, the CDR3 is TGCGCCAGCAGCCACCTAGGCAGGGGAAGGGGATTGGAAGAGACCCAGTACTTC. Its translation is CASSHLGRGRGLEETQYF.

The chain recombines TRBV5-6 with TRBJ2-6; 8 bases are a match to TRBD1. The CDR3 loop spans 16 amino acids. The germline V gene has CDR1 SGHDT and CDR2 YYEEEE. Losses at the gene ends were 3 bases for V and 0 bases for J; bases not matched to a gene: 2. The CDR3 region is CASSWDRSSGANVLTF. CDR3 bases: TGTGCCAGCAGCTGGGACAGGAGCTCTGGGGCCAACGTCCTGACTTTC.

This clone appeared a few times. The chain recombines TRBV5-4 with TRBJ1-1, with 7 bases identical to TRBD1. V gave up 1 base and J gave up 6 bases; unmatched junction bases: 15. This CDR3 region has 17 residues. In germline, CDR1 is SGHNT, CDR2 YYREEE (reference sequence). CDR3 sequence: CASSLTRGTESGSEAFF. CDR3 DNA: TGTGCCAGCAGCTTGACCCGGGGGACAGAGTCAGGTTCTGAAGCTTTCTTT.

This chain connects TRBV27 to TRBJ1-1; D is unresolved. This CDR3 spans 15 amino acids. Germline CDR1 reads MNHEY; CDR2 reads SMNVEV (reference sequence). V lost 6 bases and J lost 0, with 14 bases in between. The CDR3 nucleotides read TGTGCCAGCAGCCGCAACCCCGGTATGAACACTGAAGCTTTCTTT. Translation: CASSRNPGMNTEAFF.

This chain links TRBV28 with TRBJ1-1; D remains ambiguous. Germline V gene lookup returns CDR1 MDHEN and CDR2 SYDVKM. This CDR3 has 13 residues. V lost 5 bases and J 5 bases, leaving 12 bases between the germline ends. CDR3 in amino acids: CASSERQLTEAFF. DNA of the CDR3: TGTGCCAGCAGTGAGAGGCAGTTGACTGAAGCTTTCTTT. Variable domain in full (rest from reference TRBV28 and TRBJ1-1): DVKVTQSSRYLVKRTGEKVFLECVQDMDHENMFWYRQDPGLGLRLIYFSYDVKMKEKGDIPEGYSVSREKKERFSLILESASTNQTSMYLCASSERQLTEAFFGQGTRLTVV.

The chain uses TRBV28 and TRBJ1-1, with D tentatively TRBD1 (5 bases). The germline V gene has CDR1 MDHEN and CDR2 SYDVKM. V shed 7 bases and J shed 1 base, with 16 bases lying between them. The CDR3 has 15 residues. CDR3 in DNA: TGTGCCAGCAACCCGCCGGGAGGGGCGAACACTGAAGCTTTCTTT. Translated, it gives CASNPPGGANTEAFF.

V and J are TRBV27 and TRBJ2-3; D uncertain. Between the trimmed V and J ends, which lost 0 bases and 2 bases, there was a span of 27 bases. Germline assignment: CDR1 MNHEY and CDR2 SMNVEV (reference sequence). This CDR3 is built from 21 residues. This chain's CDR3 is CASSLSSLVRPNLRATDTQYF. The CDR3 DNA sequence: TGTGCCAGCAGTTTATCGTCGCTAGTGCGGCCCAACCTCCGCGCCACAGATACGCAGTATTTT.

The V and J genes are TRBV28 and TRBJ2-7; 9 nucleotides align to TRBD1. J gave up 5 bases and V 6 bases, and 14 bases lay outside the gene matches. Germline V gives CDR1 MDHEN, CDR2 SYDVKM. This CDR3 spans 16 amino acids. CDR3 sequence reads: CASSRTGTGMNHEQYF. As DNA, the CDR3 is TGTGCCAGCAGCCGGACCGGGACAGGGATGAACCACGAGCAGTACTTC.

Only one count was recorded for this clone. This chain joins TRBV9 and TRBJ2-1, with D maybe TRBD2 (6 bases). The germline gives CDR1 SGDLS, CDR2 YYNGEE. The CDR3 extends over 15 amino acids. Trimming cost V 0 bases and J 4 bases, with 11 bases left between them. CDR3 coding DNA: TGTGCCAGCAGCGTAGATCGGGGGAGTTACAATGAGCAGTTCTTC. It codes for CASSVDRGSYNEQFF.

The chain uses TRBV5-1 and TRBJ2-1; D might be TRBD2 (7 bases). This CDR3 spans 15 amino acids. From germline, CDR1 is SGHRS and CDR2 YFSETQ. V gave up 0 bases and J gave up 7 bases, with 14 bases separating them. The CDR3 nucleotides read TGCGCCAGCAGCTTGGGAGGGGGGGTAGGAAATGAGCAGTTCTTC. It codes for CASSLGGGVGNEQFF. The full variable domain, with the rest looked up from reference TRBV5-1 and TRBJ2-1, is KAGVTQTPRYLIKTRGQQVTLSCSPISGHRSVSWYQQTPGQGLQFLFEYFSETQRNKGNFPGRFSGRQFSNSRSEMNVSTLELGDSALYLCASSLGGGVGNEQFFGPGTRLTVL.

This clone came up a few times. This chain joins TRBV7-9 and TRBJ2-7, with a possible D match to TRBD2 (5 bases). CDR1 is SEHNR and CDR2 is FQNEAQ in the germline V gene (reference sequence). This CDR3 contains 15 residues. V gave up 5 bases and J gave up 2 bases, with 16 bases separating them. This chain's CDR3 is CASSPASTGTYEQYF. CDR3 nucleotides: TGTGCCAGCAGCCCCGCGTCTACGGGAACCTACGAGCAGTACTTC.

This clone was recorded a few times. The rearrangement joins TRBV6-2 or TRBV6-3 to TRBJ1-5, with TRBD1 matching over 8 bases. Germline V lookup: CDR1 MNHEY, CDR2 SVGEGT. CDR3 size: 15 residues. J was trimmed by 3 bases and V by 5 bases; bases with no gene match: 6. CDR3 sequence: CASSATGGFNQPQHF. CDR3 in DNA: TGTGCCAGCAGTGCAACAGGGGGTTTCAATCAGCCCCAGCATTTT.

J is TRBJ1-1 and V is TRBV6-5; 8 bases align to TRBD1. The length of the CDR3 is 14 residues. Trimming at V came to 9 bases and at J to 1 base, leaving 7 bases not matched to a gene. Germline assignment: CDR1 MNHEY and CDR2 SVGAGI. The CDR3 protein is CASEQGGKNTEAFF. The CDR3 DNA follows: TGTGCCAGTGAACAGGGGGGGAAGAACACTGAAGCTTTCTTT.

The V call is TRBV3-1 (or the pseudogene TRBV3-2), the J call TRBJ1-5; tentatively, D is TRBD1 (6 bases). Per germline, CDR1 LGHDT and CDR2 YNNKEL (reference sequence). Trimming took off 4 bases at V and 6 bases at J, with 13 bases between the two ends. The CDR3 has 14 amino acids. The CDR3: CASSPGGGAQPQHF. CDR3 in DNA: TGTGCCAGCAGCCCCGGAGGGGGGGCTCAGCCCCAGCATTTT.

In its sample, this clone was seen a few times. This chain joins TRBV28 and TRBJ1-6; possibly TRBD1 for D (5 bases). Germline assignment: CDR1 MDHEN and CDR2 SYDVKM. V lost 2 bases to trimming and J lost 7 bases, with 12 bases between them. The CDR3 consists of 15 residues. This chain's CDR3 is CASSLRSAGNSPLHF. The CDR3 nucleotides read TGTGCCAGCAGTTTACGCTCGGCAGGGAATTCACCCCTCCACTTT.

This clone was seen only a few times. The rearrangement joins TRBV7-9 to TRBJ2-5; TRBD1 agrees at 10 bases. Germline lookup yields CDR1 SEHNR and CDR2 FQNEAQ (reference sequence). The CDR3 loop spans 15 amino acids. V dropped 6 bases and J dropped 3; count of bases not matched to a gene: 7. CDR3 sequence: CASSWGGTGEETQYF. In DNA, the CDR3 is TGTGCCAGCAGTTGGGGAGGGACAGGGGAAGAGACCCAGTACTTC.